The present entry profiles one T cell receptor (beta chain) with its context. Its cognate antigen is unknown. Donors had nominal health at sampling but likely had unrecorded immune exposures. Germline V lookup: CDR1 SGHDT, CDR2 YYEEEE. The CDR3 consists of 14 residues. Germline trimming cut 4 bases from V and 5 bases from J; bases unmatched to any gene: 6. This entry is derived from a study of cytomegalovirus exposure and HLA in healthy donors. Study-level results: Later analysis suggested most CMV-associated TCR beta chains were HLA-restricted. In an earlier analysis, most TCR beta V segments were productive about 90% or about 30% of the time. High specificity and sensitivity for cytomegalovirus status were reported for the classifier.

Both 60 Vbeta primers and 13 Jbeta primers went into the PCR. Repertoires were generated with immunoSEQ multiplex PCR, while TCRdb's copy carries only in-frame clones and drops some. Here the sample spans roughly 120,000 clones, 15% being singletons. Material for sequencing was PBMCs. This chain joins TRBV5-6 and TRBJ2-7; 10 bases fit TRBD2. The clonotype originates from a woman between 18 and 30 years old in good health and CMV-seronegative. The CDR3 region is CASSISGRRDEQYF. For the CDR3, the DNA is TGTGCCAGCAGCATTAGCGGGAGGCGAGACGAGCAGTACTTC.